This T cell receptor beta chain was identified during a study of T cells after yellow fever vaccination. Study-level information: Preparation used SMART-Seq v4 Ultra Low Input for the low-cell-number fractions.

The CDR3 has 15 residues. Germline V gene data show CDR1 as SGHVS and CDR2 as FQNEAQ. The V and J ends lost 0 bases and 2 bases respectively, with 11 bases between them. This clonotype was seen more than once but under ten times. As yet, its antigen is unknown. MiXCR, run by TCRdb on the 5' RACE reads, gives a single entry per CDR3 protein. The repertoire holds approximately 550,000 distinct CDR3 sequences, with about 19% as singletons. Points from the study as a whole: Clones from primary vaccination mostly reappeared after the booster (96% CD4, about 85% CD8).

The receptor was isolated from a man between 25 and 39 years old who received the YFV17D yellow fever vaccine. This chain joins TRBV7-8 and TRBJ2-7; TRBD1 might be the D (6 bases). The starting material was PBMCs, obtained 15 days after the yellow fever booster vaccination. This CDR3 reads CASSLAQGITYEQYF. The DNA of the CDR3 is TGTGCCAGCAGCTTAGCACAGGGTATAACCTACGAGCAGTACTTC. Variable domain in full (rest from reference TRBV7-8 and TRBJ2-7): GAGVSQSPRYKVAKRGQDVALRCDPISGHVSLFWYQQALGQGPEFLTYFQNEAQLDKSGLPSDRFFAERPEGSVSTLKIQRTQQEDSAVYLCASSLAQGITYEQYFGPGTRLTVT.